This T cell receptor beta chain comes out of a study of cytomegalovirus exposure and HLA in healthy donors (TCRdb year 2017). Study-level background: An earlier analysis of more than 550 of the donors reported 276 Gb of sequence data and 95 million to 120 million unique TCR beta sequences obtained from around 180 million T cells. An early release that covered about 600 HLA-typed donors contained 300 to 350 gigabases of sequencing data and around 85 million unique TCR sequences. Of the roughly 390 genotyped donors, less than 90% were placed in the genetic ancestry cluster associated with self-reported Caucasian donors. The study was designed to test whether signatures of past pathogen exposure could be identified by cataloging public T cell receptors. The study profiled the T cell repertoires of under 850 subjects by immunosequencing and related them to cytomegalovirus serostatus. Along with the roughly 670-subject first cohort, a separate validation cohort of over 90 different subjects was used. High-throughput TCR immunosequencing, statistical association of individual TCRs with disease status, and machine learning were combined to predict cytomegalovirus infection status. In a later analysis, previously published TCR beta repertoires from roughly 710 donors were re-analyzed and high-resolution HLA genotyping was added so that TCR occurrence patterns could be studied. In the later analysis, no new phenotypic data were used to find candidate immune exposures; instead, reliance was placed on TCR beta sequences and their occurrence across donors. In an earlier analysis of 500 to 650 of the donors, high-throughput TCR beta sequencing was used to judge whether each TCR beta V gene segment behaved as functional or pseudogenic. Donor age, sex, ethnicity and CMV serostatus were compiled alongside the repertoire data. Genome-wide SNP genotypes for about three fifths of the 666 donors were used in a later genetic analysis, which treated that subset as a discovery cohort. All discovery cohort repertoires had been generated on a single sequencing platform. Class I and class II HLA loci were covered by the typing at four-digit resolution. The number of typed donors differed by locus: about 629-640 for A, B, C, DRB1 and DQB1; approximately 520 for DQA1; some 610 for DPA1; and some 450 for DPB1. About 5 DR-DQ haplotypes were handled as single units for association and clustering, since linkage in the cohort was strong. Among about 360 genotyped donors of the cohort, an average of roughly 240,000 unique TCR beta nucleotide sequences were sequenced per donor, 15% to 20% of them non-productive. Overall results and qualifications from the work: In a later genetic analysis, a missense DCLRE1C variant was associated with V-gene and J-gene trimming of TCR beta chains, and the association was replicated in an independent cohort. Some IMGT-functional V segments, including TRBV6-2 and TRBV6-3, could not be told apart with the 87-base-pair reads, so those segments were excluded. According to a later analysis, TCR association rates differed among HLA loci, with DRB1 alleles showing the most associated TCRs and HLA-C alleles showing the fewest. Immune exposure information for the cohort was limited to CMV serostatus. In a later analysis, HLA-associated TCR beta chains showed more clonal expansion and lower generation probabilities than non-associated chains that were equally common. It was suggested by the authors that the approach could potentially be generalized to other disease states and immunological phenotypes. A further reported finding was that TCR beta sequences accurately predicted the HLA-A and HLA-B alleles for most subjects in the first cohort. A cluster of highly shared sequence variants was judged likely to represent a technical artifact of the sequencing pipeline. The study gave a list of some 150 TCR beta chains associated with cytomegalovirus. In vitro tests confirmed that a few of the cytomegalovirus-associated TCR beta chains recognize cytomegalovirus antigens. Correlated functional status among segregating V segments might be attributable to linkage disequilibrium, but an unknown experimental factor could not be ruled out. Most TCR sequences were seen in very few donors, while some public TCRs were found in many individuals. According to a later analysis, parvovirus B19, influenza, CMV and Epstein-Barr virus appeared linked to several top co-occurrence clusters. Because counts were too low, seventeen rarely observed V segments, including chromosome 9 orphons, were excluded from the earlier analysis of 587 of the donors. The presence/absence analyses assumed that sequencing depth was roughly uniform across donors, and that assumption may not be true. In a later analysis, around 15,000 TCR beta sequences were associated with specific HLA alleles at a false discovery rate of 0.05. Compared with the 666-donor mean, donors in an Asian-associated ancestry cluster had fewer N-insertions in productive TCRs, according to a later genetic analysis. Strong co-occurrence of HLA alleles, especially DR and DQ, made assigning TCR associations to individual alleles difficult. In an earlier analysis of around 500 of the donors, most TCR beta V segments appeared in productive rearrangements about 87% or about 30% of the time, broadly matching IMGT annotations. Because HLA typing was unavailable for some donors at each locus, only the typed subset was used in association tests. The classifier was reported to diagnose cytomegalovirus status with high specificity and sensitivity in both the original and validation cohorts. In this cohort, only TCR beta chains were sequenced, and detectable features were limited by the absence of alpha or paired-chain data. According to a later analysis, most CMV-associated TCR beta chains appeared to be HLA-restricted, and the HLA associations seemed to be driven largely by CMV exposure.

The cohort was made up of around 720 healthy bone marrow donors. All cohort members were sampled while nominally healthy, although unrecorded immune exposures were likely present. The donor was CMV seronegative and belonged to the group of approximately 320 seronegative cohort members. A peripheral blood sample was provided by each donor, and peripheral blood mononuclear cells were used for TCR beta sequencing. The Qiagen DNeasy Blood Extraction Kit was used to extract genomic DNA from the blood cell samples. Concerning this clone itself: It lacks a known antigen. Within one base of it there is no much larger clone, and no base qualities were kept.

Looking up the germline V gene (reference sequence) yields CDR1 MNHEY and CDR2 SMNVEV. Relative to germline, V is missing 4 bases and J is missing 2 bases, with 11 bases of the junction outside any gene match. Its CDR3 holds 18 amino acids, cysteine through phenylalanine. The CDR3 DNA has 54 bases and is translated from base 1. The library was obtained by the immunoSEQ multiplex PCR assay. For the multiplex PCR, a mixture combining 60 forward primers for TCR Vbeta segments and 13 reverse primers for TCR Jbeta segments was used. The CDR3 region of rearranged TCR beta genes was amplified from genomic DNA with a multiplex PCR assay. The amplified TCR beta libraries were sequenced on the Illumina HiSeq System as 87-base-pair reads. From the authors' description of their analysis: Across the 670 or so repertoires, a later analysis counted around 80 million unique TCR beta chains, some 11 million of which were shared by at least two donors. Raw reads were error-corrected and collapsed into unique sequences by a nearest-neighbor algorithm in which closely related sequences were merged to remove PCR and sequencing errors. To assign V, D and J gene segments, CDR3 sequences were aligned to IMGT reference sequences. Each retained sequence needed at least a six-nucleotide match to both a V gene segment and a J gene segment. Rearrangements were classified as productive when the CDR3 lacked stop codons and remained in frame with V and J, and all other rearrangements were classified as non-productive. Following IMGT convention, CDR3 was defined as the stretch from the second conserved V-encoded cysteine up to the conserved J-encoded phenylalanine. In an earlier analysis of around 570 of the donors, sequences lacking an unambiguous match to a single V gene segment were excluded. In an earlier analysis of 450 to 750 of the donors, a V segment was called functional when productive rearrangements were above 56.7%, and segregating when the standard deviation between donors exceeded 5%. A statistical classification framework was developed to diagnose cytomegalovirus status using the catalog of TCR beta chain sequences. V and J gene assignment, in a later analysis, came from comparing TCR nucleotide sequences with IMGT/GENE-DB human TR gene sequences. A later analysis assigned CDR3 sequences and most-parsimonious VDJ recombination scenarios with the TCRdist pipeline. In a later analysis, each TCR beta chain was defined by its CDR3 amino acid sequence together with its V-gene family, and reads without a unique V-gene family were excluded. In a later analysis, 450 to 600 highly shared, low-generation-probability nucleotide sequences were removed to address suspected cross-contamination and a sequencing artifact. For each public chain, a later analysis derived a clonal expansion index from normalized ranks of inferred template counts within each repertoire. A later analysis computed generation probabilities with a VDJ recombination model fitted to out-of-frame rearrangements, and checked the results against IGoR. In a later analysis, hypergeometric tests were used to score TCR-TCR, TCR-HLA and TCR-CMV co-occurrence, with a repertoire-size bias correction applied to TCR pairs. In a later analysis, false discovery rates were estimated by permuting HLA or CMV assignments 20 times. In a later analysis, co-occurring TCRs were grouped using DBSCAN, and TCRdist sequence similarity was added for clustering within HLA-allele-positive subsets. Repertoires with fewer than 30,000 or more than 120,000 public chains were left out of co-occurrence clustering, as were a few repertoires with anomalous nucleotide sharing. TCRdb holds this immuneACCESS table with in-frame rearrangements only. Some clones are missing; in checked studies, unresolved V genes explain under half, and the rest has no known cause. V and J calls and clone size are given by that table; D and trimming were obtained from the DNA. Across this sample there are about 140,000 clones, with roughly 80% seen only once. The ten top clones hold 1.5% to 2% of the sample.

The chain was built from TRBV27 and TRBJ2-7; 13 of the junction bases match TRBD2. The receptor comes from a female donor in good health and CMV-seronegative. The sequenced sample was PBMCs. CDR3 reads: CASSSRGTSGIGPYEQYF. The nucleotide sequence reads TGTGCCAGCAGTTCGAGAGGGACTAGCGGGATTGGCCCCTACGAGCAGTACTTC.